Listed below are T cell receptor beta chains from one sample, sequenced in a study of T cells after yellow fever vaccination. TCRdb ran MiXCR on the 5' RACE reads and lists one entry per CDR3 protein. The sample carries some 600,000 distinct CDR3 sequences, roughly a sixth recorded once. The sample in question was PBMCs, obtained around 5 days after the first yellow fever vaccination. Every receptor here comes from a young man who received the YFV17D yellow fever vaccine. Each CDR3 is given with its conserved first and last residue. The D gene is left open where the match is weak. The size entry is marked missing in some rows and otherwise reads once, few, many or a size class.

CDR3nt: TGTGCCAGCGTAGTGGGTTTGGGCTCTGGAAACACCATATATTTT
CDR3aa: CASVVGLGSGNTIYF
v_gene: TRBV9
d_gene: NA
abundance: few
j_gene: TRBJ1-3

CDR3nt: TGTGCCACCAGCAGAGATGAGGTGCGGGGCTACACCTTC
CDR3aa: CATSRDEVRGYTF
v_gene: TRBV15
d_gene: NA
abundance: NA
j_gene: TRBJ1-2

CDR3nt: TGCAGTGCTAGAGATCCCAGCAGGGGCGGTGAGCAGTTCTTC
CDR3aa: CSARDPSRGGEQFF
v_gene: TRBV20-1
d_gene: NA
abundance: NA
j_gene: TRBJ2-1

CDR3nt: TGTGCCAGCTCACCACAAAGGGGACGGACTGAAGCTTTCTTT
CDR3aa: CASSPQRGRTEAFF
v_gene: TRBV18
d_gene: NA
abundance: NA
j_gene: TRBJ1-1

CDR3nt: TGCAGTGCTAGTACGGGGAGTTCCACAGATACGCAGTATTTT
CDR3aa: CSASTGSSTDTQYF
v_gene: TRBV20-1
d_gene: NA
abundance: NA
j_gene: TRBJ2-3

CDR3nt: TGCGCCAGCAGCCAGCGGACTGATTATGGCTACACCTTC
CDR3aa: CASSQRTDYGYTF
v_gene: TRBV4-1
d_gene: NA
abundance: few
j_gene: TRBJ1-2

CDR3nt: TGCGCCAGCAGCCAGGTGGGACTTTATGGACAGCCCCAGCATTTT
CDR3aa: CASSQVGLYGQPQHF
v_gene: TRBV4-1
d_gene: NA
abundance: few
j_gene: TRBJ1-5

CDR3nt: TGTGCCAGCAGTTACTCGAGGGGACCCGAAGAGACCCAGTACTTC
CDR3aa: CASSYSRGPEETQYF
v_gene: TRBV6-2/TRBV6-3
d_gene: NA
abundance: NA
j_gene: TRBJ2-5

CDR3nt: TGTGCCAGCAGTCCCGGGAGGAGGTACGAGCAGTACTTC
CDR3aa: CASSPGRRYEQYF
v_gene: TRBV12-3/TRBV12-4
d_gene: TRBD2
abundance: NA
j_gene: TRBJ2-7

CDR3nt: TGTGCCAGCAGTTCCCAAAGACAGCATAGCAATCAGCCCCAGCATTTT
CDR3aa: CASSSQRQHSNQPQHF
v_gene: TRBV6-2/TRBV6-3
d_gene: NA
abundance: NA
j_gene: TRBJ1-5

CDR3nt: TGCGCCAGCAGCCAAGAGGTTGGGGTCACTGAAGCTTTCTTT
CDR3aa: CASSQEVGVTEAFF
v_gene: TRBV4-3
d_gene: NA
abundance: NA
j_gene: TRBJ1-1

CDR3nt: TGTGCCAGCAGCGTATCTTACAAGCAGCCCCAGCATTTT
CDR3aa: CASSVSYKQPQHF
v_gene: TRBV5-6
d_gene: NA
abundance: NA
j_gene: TRBJ1-5

CDR3nt: TGTGCCAGCAGACGAATCCGGGGAACCTATAATTCACCCCTCCACTTT
CDR3aa: CASRRIRGTYNSPLHF
v_gene: TRBV6-2/TRBV6-3
d_gene: NA
abundance: few
j_gene: TRBJ1-6

CDR3nt: TGTGCCAGCAGCTTGGGGCGGGGGACGCACAATGAGCAGTTCTTC
CDR3aa: CASSLGRGTHNEQFF
v_gene: TRBV5-5
d_gene: TRBD2
abundance: NA
j_gene: TRBJ2-1

CDR3nt: TGTGCCAGCAGCTCCCTCTCGAACACTGAAGCTTTCTTT
CDR3aa: CASSSLSNTEAFF
v_gene: TRBV7-9
d_gene: NA
abundance: many
j_gene: TRBJ1-1

CDR3nt: TGCAGTGCTAGTAGCACATACTCCGGAAACACCATATATTTT
CDR3aa: CSASSTYSGNTIYF
v_gene: TRBV20-1
d_gene: NA
abundance: few
j_gene: TRBJ1-3

CDR3nt: TGTGCCAGCAGCCCTGCCTCCTACGAGCAGTACTTC
CDR3aa: CASSPASYEQYF
v_gene: TRBV3-1
d_gene: NA
abundance: many
j_gene: TRBJ2-7

CDR3nt: TGTGCCAGCTCACCAGGCGAAGGCCATAATTCACCCCTCCACTTT
CDR3aa: CASSPGEGHNSPLHF
v_gene: TRBV18
d_gene: NA
abundance: NA
j_gene: TRBJ1-6